The 24 T cell receptor beta chains given below trace back to one sample, sequenced in a study of cytomegalovirus exposure and HLA in healthy donors. PCR primers comprised 60 Vbeta and 13 Jbeta primers. Only in-frame clones appear in the TCRdb table, and some are missing; sequencing was by immunoSEQ multiplex PCR. The sample shows about 100,000 clones, 81% of them seen only once. The sample taken for sequencing was PBMCs. The receptors derive from a man between 35 and 55 years old in good health and CMV-seropositive.

The CDR3: CASSPMTSGVSSYEQYF. Written as DNA, the CDR3 is TGTGCCAGCTCACCTATGACTAGCGGGGTTAGCTCCTACGAGCAGTACTTC. This rearrangement joins TRBV18 to TRBJ2-7, with 11 bases fitting TRBD2. Germline V gene lookup returns CDR1 KGHSH and CDR2 LQKENI. J gave up 0 bases and V 3 bases, and 7 bases lay outside the gene matches. CDR3 length equals 17 residues. Based on the CDR3 plus reference TRBV18 and TRBJ2-7, the full variable domain is NAGVMQNPRHLVRRRGQEARLRCSPMKGHSHVYWYRQLPEEGLKFMVYLQKENIIDESGMPKERFSAEFPKEGPSILRIQQVVRGDSAAYFCASSPMTSGVSSYEQYFGPGTRLTVT.

In regard to this clone: Other DNA sequences in the same sample also yield this CDR3. The V call is TRBV5-1, the J call TRBJ2-2; no reliable D call. CDR3 length equals 13 residues. V was clipped by 3 bases and J by 0 bases, with 3 bases between them. Looked up from germline, CDR1 is SGHRS and CDR2 is YFSETQ. This CDR3 is CASSSTNTGELFF. CDR3 sequence (DNA): TGCGCCAGCAGCTCAACGAACACCGGGGAGCTGTTTTTT.

This chain joins TRBV5-4 and TRBJ1-5, with a possible D match to TRBD1 (5 bases). CDR1 SGHNT and CDR2 YYREEE come from the germline V gene (reference sequence). Trimming pared 3 bases from V and 4 bases from J, leaving 8 bases between. The CDR3 runs to 13 residues. The CDR3 region has the DNA TGTGCCAGCAGCTGGGGGAGGAATCAGCCCCAGCATTTT. This codes for CASSWGRNQPQHF.

The chain joins TRBV7-6 to TRBJ2-5; D unresolved. The V and J ends lost 0 bases and 4 bases respectively, with 9 bases between them. Per germline, CDR1 SGHVS and CDR2 FNYEAQ. The CDR3 extends over 14 amino acids. CDR3 loop: CASSLAAAAETQYF. The CDR3 bases are TGTGCCAGCAGCTTAGCGGCCGCGGCAGAGACCCAGTACTTC.

This chain links TRBV10-3 with TRBJ1-1; tentatively, D is TRBD1 (6 bases). Trimming took 11 bases from V and 4 from J, leaving 17 bases between them. Germline loops: CDR1 ENHRY, CDR2 SYGVKD. The CDR3 runs 13 residues. DNA for the CDR3: TGTGCCTCGGATGCGGGGGCGGGCACTGAAGCTTTCTTT. This encodes CASDAGAGTEAFF.

The CDR3 nucleotides read TGTGCCAGCAGTTGGGGGGACAGTTCCTATGGCTACACCTTC. Its translation: CASSWGDSSYGYTF. This sequence joins TRBV6-5 and TRBJ1-2; TRBD1 matches at 7 bases. Germline CDR1 is MNHEY and CDR2 is SVGAGI. The V segment lost 4 bases and the J segment 4 bases; nucleotides outside the gene matches: 6. The CDR3 contains 14 residues.

The chain joins TRBV6-5 to TRBJ2-5, with TRBD1 as a possible D gene (5 bases). Between the trimmed V and J ends, which lost 1 base and 4 bases, there was a span of 10 bases. Germline CDR1 and CDR2: MNHEY and SVGAGI. This CDR3 spans 14 amino acids. Written as DNA, the CDR3 is TGTGCCAGCAGTTACTTGGCAGGGTTAGAGACCCAGTACTTC. It specifies CASSYLAGLETQYF.

This chain joins TRBV27 and TRBJ2-7, with D perhaps matching TRBD1 (6 bases). The CDR3 runs to 15 residues. V dropped 2 bases and J dropped 7 bases, with 18 bases sitting between them. Germline V gives CDR1 MNHEY, CDR2 SMNVEV (reference sequence). The CDR3 DNA sequence: TGTGCCAGCAGTTTACAGGGGACCTCCAGTCGGGAGCAGTACTTC. This gives the protein CASSLQGTSSREQYF.

This clone was found once. V gene TRBV18 combines with J gene TRBJ2-3, with D unresolved. The CDR3 loop spans 13 amino acids. Germline V gene sequence: CDR1 KGHSH, CDR2 LQKENI. Trimming took off 3 bases at V and 3 bases at J, with 7 bases between the two ends. CDR3 protein: CASSPPGTDTQYF. For the CDR3, the DNA is TGTGCCAGCTCACCGCCAGGAACAGATACGCAGTATTTT. Full variable domain (outside the CDR3, taken from reference TRBV18 and TRBJ2-3): NAGVMQNPRHLVRRRGQEARLRCSPMKGHSHVYWYRQLPEEGLKFMVYLQKENIIDESGMPKERFSAEFPKEGPSILRIQQVVRGDSAAYFCASSPPGTDTQYFGPGTRLTVL.

The chain couples TRBV28 to TRBJ2-7; D gene ambiguous. CDR1 is MDHEN and CDR2 is SYDVKM in the germline V gene. This CDR3 has 14 amino acids. Trimming stripped 5 bases from V and 5 bases from J, with 16 bases between. In DNA, the CDR3 is TGTGCCAGCAGTGTCCGGGTCCGAGCCCACGAGCAGTACTTC. This codes for CASSVRVRAHEQYF.

V and J are TRBV7-9 and TRBJ1-2; 7 positions match TRBD1. The germline V gene encodes CDR1 SEHNR and CDR2 FQNEAQ (reference sequence). CDR3 length equals 14 residues. The J segment lost 1 base and the V segment lost 5 bases, leaving 4 bases of the junction unmatched. CDR3 coding DNA: TGTGCCAGCAGCATACAGGGGTATAACTATGGCTACACCTTC. This codes for CASSIQGYNYGYTF.

The genes are TRBV5-4 and TRBJ2-7; 7 bases align to TRBD2. The CDR3 has 17 amino acids. Germline values: CDR1 SGHNT, CDR2 YYREEE (reference sequence). V dropped 3 bases and J dropped 1; count of bases not matched to a gene: 13. CDR3 nucleotides: TGTGCCAGCAGCTCCCTATTAATAGCGGGTCGATCCTACGAGCAGTACTTC. It codes for CASSSLLIAGRSYEQYF.

The chain combines TRBV5-4 with TRBJ2-1; possible D gene TRBD2, 6 bases. The CDR3 length is 16 residues. The germline V and J ends were trimmed by 0 bases and 0 bases, with 10 bases remaining between them. The germline CDR1 and CDR2 sequences are SGHNT and YYREEE (reference sequence). The CDR3 DNA is TGTGCCAGCAGCTTGGCGGGCGGGAACTCCTACAATGAGCAGTTCTTC. Its protein is CASSLAGGNSYNEQFF.

The rearrangement uses TRBV18 and TRBJ2-7; 7 positions match TRBD1. Germline CDR1 and CDR2: KGHSH and LQKENI. Trimming at V came to 4 bases and at J to 6 bases, leaving 12 bases not matched to a gene. The CDR3 totals 15 residues. The CDR3 nucleotides read TGTGCCAGCTCACGACACAGGGGCCCGCTGGTCGAGCAGTACTTC. Translating it yields CASSRHRGPLVEQYF.

This clone appeared a few times. V is TRBV5-1 and J is TRBJ1-3; 8 bases map to TRBD1. From germline, CDR1 is SGHRS and CDR2 YFSETQ. V trimming: 4 bases; J trimming: 3 bases; junction bases outside the gene matches: 9. This CDR3 contains 16 residues. The CDR3 nucleotides are TGCGCCAGCAGCGCTGCCACAGGGGGGATTGGAAACACCATATATTTT. This encodes CASSAATGGIGNTIYF.

The rearrangement links TRBV6-1 to TRBJ2-1; tentative D call: TRBD2 (5 bases). V was cut by 7 bases and J by 5 bases, with 18 bases left in between. Germline V CDR1 and CDR2: MNHNS, SASEGT. CDR3 length equals 15 residues. CDR3 sequence reads: CASTPGSGNHNEQFF. CDR3 DNA: TGTGCCAGCACCCCCGGTTCGGGGAACCACAATGAGCAGTTCTTC.

The chain recombines TRBV19 with TRBJ2-1, with 12 bases lining up with TRBD2. The V gene's germline CDR1 is LNHDA and CDR2 SQIVND (reference sequence). The CDR3 spans 13 residues. Trimming at V came to 4 bases and at J to 13 bases, leaving 5 bases not matched to a gene. The CDR3, as DNA: TGTGCCAGTAGTAAACTAGCGGGAGGCACACAGTTCTTC. Protein sequence: CASSKLAGGTQFF.

This rearrangement joins TRBV5-1 to TRBJ2-7, with TRBD1 matching 11 bases. V shed 4 bases, J shed 2 bases, and the junction held 5 bases outside the gene matches. The V gene's germline CDR1 is SGHRS and CDR2 YFSETQ. CDR3 size: 15 residues. The CDR3 region is CASSPGTGGPYEQYF. Written as DNA, the CDR3 is TGCGCCAGCAGCCCGGGGACAGGGGGGCCCTACGAGCAGTACTTC.

This clone was detected only once. J is TRBJ1-1 and V is TRBV19, with 9 bases identical to TRBD1. The CDR3 is 15 residues long. V shed 2 bases and J 6 bases; nucleotides not matched to a gene: 7. CDR1 is LNHDA and CDR2 is SQIVND in the germline V gene (reference sequence). The CDR3 DNA reads TGTGCCAGTAGTATAAGGACAGGGGTAACCCCTGAAGCTTTCTTT. Its translation: CASSIRTGVTPEAFF.

V gene TRBV5-1 combines with J gene TRBJ2-2; 9 nucleotides agree with TRBD1. Per the germline V gene, CDR1 is SGHRS and CDR2 is YFSETQ. V dropped 4 bases and J dropped 2; count of bases not matched to a gene: 6. The CDR3 is 16 residues long. The DNA for the CDR3 is TGCGCCAGCAGCCGACGGACAGGGGCCAACACCGGGGAGCTGTTTTTT. Translating it yields CASSRRTGANTGELFF. Based on the CDR3 plus reference TRBV5-1 and TRBJ2-2, the full variable domain is KAGVTQTPRYLIKTRGQQVTLSCSPISGHRSVSWYQQTPGQGLQFLFEYFSETQRNKGNFPGRFSGRQFSNSRSEMNVSTLELGDSALYLCASSRRTGANTGELFFGEGSRLTVL.

The chain recombines TRBV4-1 with TRBJ2-3, with D perhaps matching TRBD2 (6 bases). The V gene's germline CDR1 is MGHRA and CDR2 YSYEKL. The CDR3 covers 16 residues. V lost 5 bases and J 0 bases, leaving 15 bases between the germline ends. CDR3 in DNA: TGCGCCAGCAGCTTTTCCGGCGGGGCGAGCACAGATACGCAGTATTTT. Protein: CASSFSGGASTDTQYF.

Details on this clone: An end of the junction does not agree with germline; a read error may underlie this. This sequence joins TRBV30 and TRBJ2-7; the match to TRBD1 covers 9 bases. This CDR3 comprises 12 residues. The germline V gene has CDR1 GTSNPN and CDR2 SVGIG (reference sequence). The DNA of the CDR3 is TGTGCCAGGAGGGACAGGGCATACGAGCAGTACTTC. It codes for CARRDRAYEQYF.

The chain employs TRBV28 and TRBJ1-2; D possibly corresponds to TRBD1 (5 bases). Germline lookup yields CDR1 MDHEN and CDR2 SYDVKM. The V end was cut by 6 bases, the J end by 5 bases, with 10 bases between. The CDR3 runs to 12 residues. CDR3 DNA: TGTGCCAGCAGCCAGGGTCGATATGGCTACACCTTC. This encodes CASSQGRYGYTF.

The count of this clone is one. Mismatch with germline at one junction end may stem from a read error. This chain connects TRBV7-9 to TRBJ2-5; TRBD2 matches at 7 bases. The CDR3 has 15 amino acids. From germline, CDR1 is SEHNR and CDR2 FQNEAQ (reference sequence). CDR3 nucleotides: TGTTCCAGCAGGTTTGGGGGGGGAGGAGGAGAGACCCAGTACTTC. Amino acid sequence: CSSRFGGGGGETQYF.